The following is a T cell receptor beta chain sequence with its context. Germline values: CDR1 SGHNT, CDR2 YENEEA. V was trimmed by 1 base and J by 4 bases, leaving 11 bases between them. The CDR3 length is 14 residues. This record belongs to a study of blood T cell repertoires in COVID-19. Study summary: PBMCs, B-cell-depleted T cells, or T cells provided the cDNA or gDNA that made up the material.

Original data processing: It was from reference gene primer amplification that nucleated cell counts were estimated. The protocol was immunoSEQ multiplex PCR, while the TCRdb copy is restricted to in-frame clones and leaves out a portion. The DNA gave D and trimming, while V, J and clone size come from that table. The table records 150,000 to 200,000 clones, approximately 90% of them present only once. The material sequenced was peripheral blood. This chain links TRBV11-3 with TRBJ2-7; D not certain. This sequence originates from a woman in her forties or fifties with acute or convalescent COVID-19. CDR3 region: CASSLGGFGYEQYF. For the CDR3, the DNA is TGTGCCAGCAGCTTAGGAGGTTTTGGGTACGAGCAGTACTTC.